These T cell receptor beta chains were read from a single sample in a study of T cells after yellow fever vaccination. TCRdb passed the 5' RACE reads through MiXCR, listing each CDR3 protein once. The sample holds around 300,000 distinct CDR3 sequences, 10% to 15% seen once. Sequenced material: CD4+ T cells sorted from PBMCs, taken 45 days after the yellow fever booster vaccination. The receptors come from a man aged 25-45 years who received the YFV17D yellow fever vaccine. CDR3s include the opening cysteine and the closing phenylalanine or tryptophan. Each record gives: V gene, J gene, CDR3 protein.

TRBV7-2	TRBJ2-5	CASTLGGLQETQYF
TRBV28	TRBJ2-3	CASSVTLRTDTQYF
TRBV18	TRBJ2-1	CASSPKIAGGNEQFF
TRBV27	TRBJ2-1	CASNQFAGEAYNEQFF
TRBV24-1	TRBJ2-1	CATSAHLASEQFF
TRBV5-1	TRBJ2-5	CASTRDRGQETQYF
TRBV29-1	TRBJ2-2	CSVVLVNRELFF
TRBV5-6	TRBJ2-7	CASSFLKGALDEQYF
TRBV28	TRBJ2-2	CASSLGQVNTGELFF
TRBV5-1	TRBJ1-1	CASSLGSGGADTEAFF
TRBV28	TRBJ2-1	CASSPGGGIYNEQFF
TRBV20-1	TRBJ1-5	CSAIYGPSNQPQHF
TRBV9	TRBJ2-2	CASSVAGRTTGELFF
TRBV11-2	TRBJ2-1	CASSSSGVAGGHEQFF
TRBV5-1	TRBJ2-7	CASSLGGFYEQYF
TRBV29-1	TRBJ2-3	CSVERSTGTDTQYF
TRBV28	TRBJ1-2	CASFSGSGTRGYTF
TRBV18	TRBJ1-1	CASSPRTPVAEAFF
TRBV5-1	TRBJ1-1	CASSLESDTEAFF
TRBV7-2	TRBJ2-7	CASSLGTRLGYEQYF
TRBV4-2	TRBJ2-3	CASSPAGGRTDTQYF
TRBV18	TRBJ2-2	CASSPKEAGELFF
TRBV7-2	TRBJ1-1	CASSAGPARDTEAFF
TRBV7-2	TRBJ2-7	CASSLARGYEQYF
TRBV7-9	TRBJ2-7	CASSSRDGDSYEQYF
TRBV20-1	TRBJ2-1	CSARGGGGLADYNEQFF
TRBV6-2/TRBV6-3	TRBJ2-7	CASSDDRANTYEQYF
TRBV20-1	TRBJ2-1	CSARVSTGMSSYNEQFF
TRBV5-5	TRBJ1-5	CASSLVSGKGQPQHF